The entry that follows covers one TCR beta chain sequence. Its cognate antigen is unknown. This specimen belongs to a study of circulating and synovial CD4+ cells in juvenile arthritis. Study-level points and caveats: T cell genome counts differed by at least an order of magnitude between CPL and CD4 samples. Vbeta family usage analysis did not detect the pathogenic-like versus bulk difference. Compared with bulk blood, circulating pathogenic-like lymphocytes shared substantially more CDR3 sequences with synovial T cells.

Using immunoSEQ multiplex PCR, the repertoire was profiled, and TCRdb retains in-frame clones only, with some absent. Found here are 30,000 or so clones, about 95% of them singletons; the top ten hold around 0.7%. The receptor was isolated from a human donor with juvenile idiopathic arthritis. The sequencing sample was made of CD4+ T cells from blood.

Written as DNA, the CDR3 is TGTGCCAGCAGGCGTAAAACTAGCGGGGGTCCCTACGAGCAGTACTTC. Protein product: CASRRKTSGGPYEQYF. The genes are TRBV28 and TRBJ2-7, with TRBD2 matching 11 bases. This CDR3 has 16 residues. Trimming cost V 6 bases and J 2 bases; bases outside gene matches: 9. Germline V lookup: CDR1 MDHEN, CDR2 SYDVKM.